A single sample is the source of the 10 T cell receptor beta chains below, sequenced in a study of cytomegalovirus exposure and HLA in healthy donors (dated by TCRdb to about 2017). Library preparation was by the immunoSEQ multiplex PCR assay. The multiplex PCR relied on a mix of 60 forward primers for TCR Vbeta segments and 13 reverse primers for TCR Jbeta segments. TCRdb took over this immuneACCESS table, retaining in-frame rearrangements with V and J assigned. Such tables are incomplete; in checked studies, under half of the missing clones stem from an unresolved V gene, and the remainder is unexplained. The sample table records about 90,000 clones; approximately 65% of these occur just once. The ten biggest clones cover about 2% of the sample. The sample taken for sequencing was PBMCs. The receptors come from a young man in good health and CMV-seronegative.

This clone has just one count. The chain has TRBV6-4 and TRBJ2-7, with TRBD2 matching over 7 bases. The CDR3 totals 13 residues. V lost 4 bases to trimming and J lost 6 bases; unmatched junction nucleotides: 6. Per germline, CDR1 MRHNA and CDR2 SNTAGT. CDR3 coding DNA: TGTGCCAGCAGTGCAACCGGGACTACCGAGCAGTACTTC. Translation: CASSATGTTEQYF.

The chain uses TRBV5-5 and TRBJ2-4; D is unclear. V was cut by 0 bases and J by 5 bases, with 3 bases left in between. The CDR3 is 12 amino acids. Germline CDR1 is SGHKS and CDR2 is YYEKEE (reference sequence). The CDR3 DNA sequence: TGTGCCAGCAGCTTGGGGCAAAACATTCAGTACTTC. Translating it yields CASSLGQNIQYF.

The chain combines TRBV5-4 with TRBJ2-5; no reliable D call. V shed 2 bases and J shed 5 bases, with 4 bases lying between them. This CDR3 has 11 residues. Per germline, CDR1 SGHNT and CDR2 YYREEE (reference sequence). CDR3 amino acids: CASSFYETQYF. As DNA, the CDR3 is TGTGCCAGCAGCTTCTACGAGACCCAGTACTTC.

The chain carries TRBV30 and TRBJ1-2, with TRBD1 matching 9 bases. Germline V gene sequence: CDR1 GTSNPN, CDR2 SVGIG (reference sequence). CDR3 length: 15 residues. The trim removed 2 bases at V and 8 bases at J, leaving 12 bases unmatched. CDR3 amino acids: CAWSSGTGLWGGYTF. For the CDR3, the DNA is TGTGCCTGGAGTAGTGGGACAGGGCTTTGGGGAGGCTACACCTTC.

The genes are TRBV5-6 and TRBJ1-1; 8 bases match TRBD1. This CDR3 contains 14 residues. Trimming took 4 bases from V and 3 from J; bases not matched to a gene: 5. CDR1 is SGHDT and CDR2 is YYEEEE in the germline V gene. In DNA, the CDR3 is TGTGCCAGCAGCCCGGACAGGGTGGACACTGAAGCTTTCTTT. Translating it yields CASSPDRVDTEAFF.

This clone was counted a few times. The chain uses TRBV10-3 and TRBJ1-1, with D maybe TRBD1 (6 bases). There are 13 residues in the CDR3. CDR1 is ENHRY and CDR2 is SYGVKD in the germline V gene. CDR3 region: CATGGARNTEAFF. CDR3 sequence (DNA): TGTGCGACAGGTGGGGCAAGGAACACTGAAGCTTTCTTT.

In DNA form, the CDR3 reads TGTGCCAGCAGTTTATTGGGTAGCGGGAAGTACAATGAGCAGTTCTTC. Protein: CASSLLGSGKYNEQFF. The chain joins TRBV27 to TRBJ2-1; 8 bases match TRBD2. Germline CDR1 is MNHEY and CDR2 is SMNVEV (reference sequence). The V and J ends lost 1 base and 4 bases, in that order; junction bases with no gene match: 6. The CDR3 spans 16 residues.

CDR3 sequence: CASTRPADTDTQYF. The DNA of the CDR3 is TGCGCCAGCACTCGACCGGCGGACACAGATACGCAGTATTTT. The chain links TRBV5-1 to TRBJ2-3; D is undetermined. This CDR3 region has 14 residues. The V gene's germline CDR1 is SGHRS and CDR2 YFSETQ. The V end was cut by 6 bases, the J end by 2 bases, with 13 bases between.

V is TRBV14 and J is TRBJ2-7, with 7 bases that match TRBD1. Germline lookup yields CDR1 SGHDN and CDR2 FVKESK. The junction had 11 bases not matched to a gene; V was cut back by 2 bases and J by 7 bases. There are 15 residues in the CDR3. The CDR3 DNA sequence: TGTGCCAGCAGCCAAATGGGACAGCCAACTGAAGAGCAGTACTTC. The encoded protein is CASSQMGQPTEEQYF.

V is TRBV4-1 and J is TRBJ1-1; D might be TRBD1 (6 bases). The CDR3 totals 14 residues. Trimming cost V 4 bases and J 7 bases, with 16 bases left between them. CDR1 and CDR2 (germline): MGHRA, YSYEKL. CDR3 loop: CASSLSQGGGEAFF. CDR3 sequence (DNA): TGCGCCAGCAGCCTAAGCCAGGGAGGGGGTGAAGCTTTCTTT.